This TCR beta chain was identified during a study of blood T cell repertoires in COVID-19. Data came from immunoSEQ multiplex PCR; TCRdb stores just in-frame clones and leaves some out. The repertoire holds about 150,000 clones, just over 85% seen once, with less than 3.5% in the top ten. The clonotype was recovered from a man between 65 and 85 years old with acute or convalescent COVID-19. The sequenced material came from peripheral blood.

The CDR3 is CASSLDGRGDEEQFF. The CDR3 DNA reads TGTGCCAGCAGCTTAGATGGGAGGGGGGATGAGGAGCAGTTCTTC. This chain joins TRBV7-2 and TRBJ2-1; TRBD2 might be the D (7 bases). Germline values: CDR1 SGHTA, CDR2 FQGNSA. V was shortened by 1 base and J by 10 bases, with 17 bases between the two germline ends. The CDR3 is 15 residues long.